One sample yielded the 15 T cell receptor beta chains listed below, sequenced in a study of human CD8 memory T cell subsets. TCR beta was sequenced from UMI-tagged 5' RACE libraries. TCRdb re-called the 5' RACE reads; one entry per CDR3 protein, DNA not given. This sample's clone table lists 7,000 to 7,500 distinct CDR3 sequences. The material sequenced was CD8+ T cells from PBMCs. The receptors were sampled from a human donor in good health.

Frequency places this clonotype as medium-sized. The chain employs TRBV19 and TRBJ1-5; TCRdb picks TRBD1, but there is no DNA to check that call. Germline V lookup: CDR1 LNHDA, CDR2 SQIVND (reference sequence). This CDR3 is 15 amino acids long. CDR3 loop: CASSREDRGSQPQHF.

J is TRBJ2-1 and V is TRBV20-1; with no DNA, the TCRdb D assignment of TRBD1 cannot be verified. The germline V gene has CDR1 DFQATT and CDR2 SNEGSKA (reference sequence). This CDR3 region has 13 residues. This chain's CDR3 is CSTCLEQYNEQFF.

According to its frequency, this clonotype is large. V is TRBV7-2 and J is TRBJ2-1; the D call from TCRdb, TRBD2, cannot be confirmed without DNA. CDR1 is SGHTA, CDR2 FQGNSA, per germline. The CDR3 spans 16 residues. The CDR3 reads CASSLQAGDHRDEQFF.

This chain connects TRBV20-1 to TRBJ1-1; TCRdb lists TRBD1, though no DNA is available to test this call. The germline CDR1 and CDR2 sequences are DFQATT and SNEGSKA (reference sequence). The CDR3 has 14 amino acids. The CDR3: CSARDSGGNTEAFF.

J is TRBJ2-1 and V is TRBV7-9. CDR1 and CDR2 (germline): SEHNR, FQNEAQ (reference sequence). This CDR3 is built from 16 residues. The chain's CDR3 is CASSLAPGSSYNEQFF.

V and J are TRBV12-3 or TRBV12-4 and TRBJ2-1; TCRdb returns TRBD1, unconfirmable since there is no DNA. The CDR3 is made up of 14 amino acids. This CDR3 reads CASSSTGGNNEQFF.

V gene TRBV7-9 combines with J gene TRBJ2-5; no DNA is available, so the TRBD2 call from TCRdb remains unchecked. Germline V gives CDR1 SEHNR, CDR2 FQNEAQ (reference sequence). The CDR3 spans 18 residues. CDR3 sequence: CASSSPTGTSGKQETQYF.

The rearrangement links TRBV3-2 to TRBJ2-1; with no DNA, the TCRdb D assignment of TRBD2 cannot be verified. TRBV3-2 is noted as a pseudogene. The CDR3 loop spans 16 amino acids. The CDR3 reads CASSSTSGAPYNEQFF.

The gene calls are TRBV27 and TRBJ2-7. Per the germline V gene, CDR1 is MNHEY and CDR2 is SMNVEV (reference sequence). There are 12 residues in the CDR3. CDR3 sequence reads: CASFDTPYEQYF.

The genes are TRBV7-9 and TRBJ2-7; the TRBD2 assignment by TCRdb is unverifiable without DNA. This CDR3 has 15 amino acids. Germline assignment: CDR1 SEHNR and CDR2 FQNEAQ (reference sequence). CDR3 residues: CASSLSGPSEYEQYF.

This CDR3 reads CASSQELSGANVLTF. The genes are TRBV4-2 and TRBJ2-6. Germline CDR1 and CDR2: LGHNA and YNFKEQ. The CDR3 spans 15 residues.

J is TRBJ1-2 and V is TRBV5-1. CDR3 length: 14 residues. Germline V gene sequence: CDR1 SGHRS, CDR2 YFSETQ. The CDR3 sequence is CASSSGAVSYGYTF.

This rearrangement joins TRBV25-1 to TRBJ2-1; TCRdb's D gene call, TRBD2, goes unchecked for lack of DNA. There are 14 residues in the CDR3. CDR1 and CDR2 from the germline V gene are MGHDK and SYGVNS. The CDR3 loop reads CASSYSGLYNEQFF.

The gene calls are TRBV19 and TRBJ1-1. CDR1 is LNHDA, CDR2 SQIVND, per germline (reference sequence). This CDR3 spans 12 amino acids. Here the CDR3 reads CASMATNTEAFF.

The J gene is TRBJ2-3, the V gene TRBV6-4; TCRdb picks TRBD2, but there is no DNA to check that call. Germline V lookup: CDR1 MRHNA, CDR2 SNTAGT. This CDR3 spans 15 amino acids. The chain's CDR3 is CASSVLAGTTDTQYF.